The 24 T cell receptor beta chains presented below share a single source sample, sequenced in a study of technical replicates of blood from several donors (dated by TCRdb to the late 2010s). The library was prepared using the immunoSEQ multiplex PCR assay. Imported from immuneACCESS, the table was reduced by TCRdb to in-frame sequences with V and J called. These copies leave out some clones; in studies compared against another copy, an unresolved V gene accounts for under half, and the cause of the remainder is not known. For this sample the table gives tens of thousands of clones, of which approximately 84% were detected only once. About 4.8% of the sample rests with the top ten. The material sequenced was PBMCs. Receptor source: a human donor in good health. Some clones in this sample may be carry-over from other donors' samples.

The chain combines TRBV7-9 with TRBJ2-7, with D maybe TRBD2 (6 bases). Deletions cut 10 bases from V and 6 bases from J, with 22 bases between. The V gene's germline CDR1 is SEHNR and CDR2 FQNEAQ (reference sequence). This CDR3 is 14 amino acids long. CDR3: CATNQGGIGSEQYF. The CDR3 DNA reads as TGTGCCACCAATCAGGGCGGGATTGGCTCCGAGCAGTACTTC. Based on the CDR3 plus reference TRBV7-9 and TRBJ2-7, the full variable domain is DTGVSQNPRHKITKRGQNVTFRCDPISEHNRLYWYRQTLGQGPEFLTYFQNEAQLEKSRLLSDRFSAERPKGSFSTLEIQRTEQGDSAMYLCATNQGGIGSEQYFGPGTRLTVT.

The chain combines TRBV7-2 with TRBJ2-3; the D gene is possibly TRBD2 (6 bases). Germline CDR1 SGHTA, CDR2 FQGNSA. The CDR3 covers 14 residues. V lost 5 bases and J 0 bases, leaving 9 bases between the germline ends. The CDR3 region has the DNA TGTGCCAGCAGCCGGGGAGGAAGCACAGATACGCAGTATTTT. This codes for CASSRGGSTDTQYF. Variable domain in full (rest from reference TRBV7-2 and TRBJ2-3): GAGVSQSPSNKVTEKGKDVELRCDPISGHTALYWYRQSLGQGLEFLIYFQGNSAPDKSGLPSDRFSAERTGGSVSTLTIQRTQQEDSAVYLCASSRGGSTDTQYFGPGTRLTVL.

The chain combines TRBV13 with TRBJ2-1, with 7 bases that match TRBD1. From germline, CDR1 is PRHDT and CDR2 FYEKMQ (reference sequence). With V trimmed by 5 bases and J by 4 bases, 8 bases remained unmatched. This CDR3 spans 15 amino acids. The CDR3 region has the DNA TGTGCCAGCAGCCGTACGGGACAGCTTTACAATGAGCAGTTCTTC. Its protein product is CASSRTGQLYNEQFF.

The genes are TRBV4-1 and TRBJ1-5; 7 bases match TRBD1. The V gene's germline CDR1 is MGHRA and CDR2 YSYEKL. V shed 5 bases, J shed 2 bases, and the junction held 9 bases outside the gene matches. The CDR3 has 16 amino acids. The chain's CDR3 is CASSRGGLERNQPQHF. CDR3 coding DNA: TGCGCCAGCAGCAGAGGGGGCCTTGAGCGCAATCAGCCCCAGCATTTT.

V gene TRBV7-5 combines with J gene TRBJ1-2; whether TRBD1, the table's D call, matches the DNA was not checked. TRBV7-5 is annotated as a pseudogene. This CDR3 is built from 13 residues. The CDR3 loop reads CVRRRTGPYGYTF. In DNA, the CDR3 is TGTGTCAGAAGACGGACAGGGCCCTATGGCTACACCTTC.

The chain uses TRBV6-5 and TRBJ2-7; tentative D call: TRBD2 (6 bases). V was shortened by 3 bases and J by 2 bases, with 11 bases between the two germline ends. Germline-derived CDR1 and CDR2 are MNHEY and SVGAGI. The CDR3 is 14 residues long. The CDR3 DNA reads TGTGCCAGCAGTTATCGGGGGTCCACCTACGAGCAGTACTTC. Translating gives CASSYRGSTYEQYF.

The chain has TRBV6-1 and TRBJ1-6; D ambiguous. The CDR3 sequence is 15 residues long. CDR1 is MNHNS and CDR2 is SASEGT in the germline V gene. V lost 2 bases to trimming and J lost 3 bases, with 8 bases between them. The CDR3 DNA is TGTGCCAGCAGTGAACTCGGGAACTATAATTCACCCCTCCACTTT. Protein sequence: CASSELGNYNSPLHF.

This clone occurred once. This chain links TRBV2 with TRBJ2-2; D might be TRBD1 (6 bases). CDR3 length equals 16 residues. Germline V gives CDR1 SNHLY, CDR2 FYNNEI. Trimming stripped 5 bases from V and 3 bases from J, with 16 bases between. The CDR3 spells CASSSRGNRDTGELFF. The CDR3 DNA follows: TGTGCCAGCAGTTCCAGGGGAAATCGGGACACCGGGGAGCTGTTTTTT.

This chain joins TRBV7-8 and TRBJ2-7, with TRBD1 matching 10 bases. This CDR3 has 15 residues. Germline V gene data show CDR1 as SGHVS and CDR2 as FQNEAQ. The trim removed 1 base at V and 0 bases at J, leaving 0 bases unmatched. The CDR3 DNA reads TGTGCCAGCAGCTTAGGGACAGGGGGCTCCTACGAGCAGTACTTC. It yields the protein CASSLGTGGSYEQYF.

The chain is built from TRBV18 and TRBJ2-6; 8 nucleotides align to TRBD1. V was clipped by 2 bases and J by 2 bases; unmatched bases: 2. CDR1 is KGHSH, CDR2 LQKENI, per germline. This CDR3 comprises 16 residues. The CDR3 region has the DNA TGTGCCAGCTCACCAGCGGGACAGGCTGGGGCCAACGTCCTGACTTTC. Amino acid sequence: CASSPAGQAGANVLTF.

This clone was seen only once. V usage is TRBV9 and J usage is TRBJ2-1, with 7 nucleotides matching TRBD2. The ends lost 2 bases at V and 6 bases at J; junction bases unmatched: 5. The CDR3 sequence is 14 residues long. CDR1 is SGDLS and CDR2 is YYNGEE in the germline V gene. Here the CDR3 DNA reads TGTGCCAGCAGCGTGGGGGGGGTGGGCAATGAGCAGTTCTTC. Translated: CASSVGGVGNEQFF.

The gene calls are TRBV11-2 and TRBJ1-2; D not resolved. Trimming took 0 bases from V and 6 from J, leaving 11 bases between them. Germline loops: CDR1 SGHAT, CDR2 FQNNGV. This CDR3 has 14 residues. The CDR3 nucleotides are TGTGCCAGCAGCTTAGATCTGTTCTCTCATGGCTACACCTTC. As protein: CASSLDLFSHGYTF.

The CDR3 region has the DNA TGCAGCGTTGGGGGACAGGGGCTTTACGGGGCCAACGTCCTGACTTTC. Translation gives CSVGGQGLYGANVLTF. The chain links TRBV29-1 to TRBJ2-6, with 10 bases identical to TRBD1. Per the germline V gene, CDR1 is SQVTM and CDR2 is ANQGSEA. This CDR3 comprises 16 residues. Trimming removed 4 bases from V and 4 bases from J; junction bases left unmatched: 7.

V gene TRBV6-5 combines with J gene TRBJ1-2, with TRBD1 matching over 7 bases. The CDR3 contains 15 residues. CDR1 is MNHEY and CDR2 is SVGAGI in the germline V gene. The V and J ends lost 7 bases and 1 base, in that order; junction bases with no gene match: 9. CDR3 coding DNA: TGTGCCAGCATAAGAGCTCCAGGGGGTAACTATGGCTACACCTTC. The encoded protein is CASIRAPGGNYGYTF.

The rearrangement joins TRBV6-5 to TRBJ1-2, with D perhaps matching TRBD1 (5 bases). Between the trimmed V and J ends, which lost 6 bases and 8 bases, there was a span of 13 bases. The CDR3 runs 12 residues. Looked up from germline, CDR1 is MNHEY and CDR2 is SVGAGI. The DNA of the CDR3 is TGTGCCAGCAGCAGCGGGGGATGGGGCTACACCTTC. The encoded protein is CASSSGGWGYTF.

The count of this clone is one. The chain uses TRBV23-1 and TRBJ2-7; no reliable D call. TRBV23-1 is filed as an ORF, its function uncertain. CDR3 size: 16 residues. The V end lost 7 bases, the J end lost 1 base, and 20 bases lay between the germline ends. The CDR3 is CASIPPAAFPSYEQYF. The CDR3 bases are TGCGCCAGCATCCCCCCGGCAGCGTTTCCTTCCTACGAGCAGTACTTC.

The rearrangement joins TRBV5-1 to TRBJ2-5, with TRBD2 matching 10 bases. CDR1 and CDR2 from the germline V gene are SGHRS and YFSETQ. Unmatched junction bases numbered 8, after V lost 4 bases and J lost 5 bases. The CDR3 length is 15 residues. The CDR3 sequence: CASSGSGGPLETQYF. As DNA, the CDR3 is TGCGCCAGCAGCGGTAGCGGGGGGCCATTGGAGACCCAGTACTTC.

This CDR3 reads CASSLNPSRGGSGGQETQYF. DNA for the CDR3: TGTGCCAGCAGCCTCAATCCCTCTAGAGGGGGAAGTGGGGGACAAGAGACCCAGTACTTC. This chain links TRBV4-2 with TRBJ2-5; tentatively, D is TRBD1 (6 bases). The CDR3 has 20 residues. V lost 4 bases and J 2 bases, leaving 29 bases between the germline ends. Germline loops: CDR1 LGHNA, CDR2 YNFKEQ.

The rearrangement uses TRBV18 and TRBJ1-1; D unclear. This CDR3 spans 14 amino acids. Germline V gene sequence: CDR1 KGHSH, CDR2 LQKENI. With 0 bases removed from V and 4 bases from J, the gap between germline ends came to 9 bases. CDR3 sequence: CASSPPEVGTEAFF. In DNA form, the CDR3 reads TGTGCCAGCTCACCACCGGAGGTCGGCACTGAAGCTTTCTTT.

The CDR3 sequence: CASSLGQGMTEAFF. Here the CDR3 DNA reads TGTGCCAGCAGCCTGGGACAGGGGATGACTGAAGCTTTCTTT. This chain joins TRBV7-9 and TRBJ1-1, with TRBD1 matching 10 bases. The V and J ends lost 5 bases and 5 bases, in that order; junction bases with no gene match: 5. The germline V gene encodes CDR1 SEHNR and CDR2 FQNEAQ (reference sequence). This CDR3 comprises 14 residues.

V usage is TRBV5-4 and J usage is TRBJ2-7; 8 positions agree with TRBD2. Germline V gene lookup returns CDR1 SGHNT and CDR2 YYREEE (reference sequence). Germline trimming cut 4 bases from V and 3 bases from J; bases unmatched to any gene: 9. The CDR3 runs to 15 residues. CDR3 sequence (DNA): TGTGCCAGCAGCCCCTCCGCGGGGGGCGTCTACGAGCAGTACTTC. Encoded protein: CASSPSAGGVYEQYF.

The chain recombines TRBV29-1 with TRBJ1-1; 8 nucleotides align to TRBD1. This CDR3 is 13 amino acids long. CDR1 SQVTM and CDR2 ANQGSEA come from the germline V gene. Trimming removed 6 bases from V and 4 bases from J; junction bases left unmatched: 7. CDR3 sequence reads: CSVRTGGSTEAFF. The DNA of the CDR3 is TGCAGCGTACGAACAGGGGGTAGCACTGAAGCTTTCTTT.

V and J are TRBV18 and TRBJ1-6; possible D gene TRBD1, 6 bases. The CDR3 covers 15 residues. Germline V gene lookup returns CDR1 KGHSH and CDR2 LQKENI. The germline V and J ends were trimmed by 1 base and 5 bases, with 9 bases remaining between them. In nucleotides, the CDR3 is TGTGCCAGCTCACCACGGGGGCCCGATAATTCACCCCTCCACTTT. This sequence encodes CASSPRGPDNSPLHF.

This clone showed up just once. One junction end does not reproduce the germline sequence, and a read error may be involved. This sequence joins TRBV10-3 and TRBJ1-1, with a weak D call TRBD1 (6 bases). Germline loops: CDR1 ENHRY, CDR2 SYGVKD. This CDR3 has 11 amino acids. As DNA, the CDR3 is TGTGCCAGCAGTTGGGGGCGTGAAGCTTTCTTT. Translating it yields CASSWGREAFF.